The clone carrying this T cell receptor beta chain was observed a handful of times. Investigators took 8.5 to 10 milliliters of peripheral blood from every donor. This entry comes from a study of blood T cells in healthy people across ages. With a J-beta primer mix and a sample-barcoded 5' primer, a second PCR ran about 7 to 12 cycles. A tag from a template-switch adaptor with 12 random nucleotides marked each cDNA molecule. MiXCR, applied by TCRdb to the 5' RACE reads, yields one record per CDR3 protein. The sample contains over 450,000 distinct CDR3 sequences, less than 25% of which appear only once. Another study also made use of these data, one on T cells of mothers and their children.

Source material: blood. The clonotype was recovered from a boy between 10 and 17 years old in good health.

CDR3 region: CAISHLAGGNNEQFF. The CDR3 DNA follows: TGTGCCATCAGCCACCTAGCGGGAGGGAACAATGAGCAGTTCTTC. This chain uses TRBV10-3 with TRBJ2-1, with 12 bases lining up with TRBD2. After removal of 6 bases from V and 5 bases from J, the junction contained 5 bases not matched to a gene. The germline V gene encodes CDR1 ENHRY and CDR2 SYGVKD. The CDR3 consists of 15 residues.